Shown below are 24 T cell receptor beta chains from a single sample sequenced in a study of cytomegalovirus exposure and HLA in healthy donors (dated by TCRdb to about 2017). The library was built by means of the immunoSEQ multiplex PCR assay. For the multiplex PCR, a mixture combining 60 forward primers for TCR Vbeta segments and 13 reverse primers for TCR Jbeta segments was used. Sourced from immuneACCESS, this table was stored by TCRdb with only in-frame sequences that have V and J called. A share of the clones is absent; for the studies checked, an unresolved V gene accounts for under half, and the remainder has no known explanation. Counted in this sample were approximately 120,000 clones; approximately 70% of them appeared once. Approximately 4.3% of the sample rests with the top ten. Sequencing input: PBMCs. The receptors come from a man between 60 and 75 years old in good health and CMV-seropositive.

The chain uses TRBV5-6 and TRBJ1-1; no reliable D call. V was clipped by 3 bases and J by 2 bases, with 14 bases between them. CDR3 size: 15 residues. Germline CDR1 reads SGHDT; CDR2 reads YYEEEE. The CDR3 DNA follows: TGTGCCAGCAGCTCGTACATAACGGGTAACACTGAAGCTTTCTTT. This encodes CASSSYITGNTEAFF.

This clone was seen only a few times. The J gene is TRBJ1-4, the V gene TRBV7-9; D remains unclear. The CDR3 extends over 12 amino acids. CDR1 is SEHNR, CDR2 FQNEAQ, per germline (reference sequence). The V and J ends lost 5 bases and 10 bases respectively, with 11 bases between them. In nucleotides, the CDR3 is TGTGCCAGCAGCCCCCTAGATGGAAAACTGTTTTTT. Translated: CASSPLDGKLFF.

This clone occurred once. The gene calls are TRBV25-1 and TRBJ1-6; 8 nucleotides align to TRBD1. The V segment lost 1 base and the J segment 8 bases; nucleotides outside the gene matches: 4. This CDR3 has 15 residues. From germline, CDR1 is MGHDK and CDR2 SYGVNS. The DNA of the CDR3 is TGTGCCAGCAGTGAATTGGCAGGGGGCTATTCACCCCTCCACTTT. Protein sequence: CASSELAGGYSPLHF.

The count of this clone is one. V usage is TRBV6-5 and J usage is TRBJ1-2, with a weak D call TRBD1 (5 bases). Trimming pared 3 bases from V and 9 bases from J, leaving 20 bases between. The CDR3 spans 15 residues. Germline V gene data show CDR1 as MNHEY and CDR2 as SVGAGI. This CDR3 reads CASSYYSGAWFRYTF. The CDR3 DNA reads as TGTGCCAGCAGTTATTACAGCGGGGCCTGGTTTCGCTACACCTTC.

The chain employs TRBV7-8 and TRBJ2-7, with no clear D. Deletions cut 6 bases from V and 4 bases from J, with 7 bases between. CDR1 and CDR2 from the germline V gene are SGHVS and FQNEAQ. This CDR3 is 11 amino acids long. For the CDR3, the DNA is TGTGCCAGCAGTCAGAAGTACGAGCAGTACTTC. Protein product: CASSQKYEQYF.

This clone occurred a few times. This rearrangement joins TRBV5-1 to TRBJ2-7; D is unresolved. The V end was cut by 0 bases, the J end by 0 bases, with 7 bases between. Per the germline V gene, CDR1 is SGHRS and CDR2 is YFSETQ. The CDR3 is made up of 14 amino acids. The CDR3 protein is CASSLDGSSYEQYF. The CDR3 DNA reads as TGCGCCAGCAGCTTGGACGGTAGCTCCTACGAGCAGTACTTC.

The sample holds one count of this clone. The chain has TRBV19 and TRBJ2-5; 7 bases line up with TRBD2. Germline CDR1 reads LNHDA; CDR2 reads SQIVND (reference sequence). This CDR3 contains 13 residues. Trimming removed 4 bases from V and 5 bases from J; junction bases left unmatched: 4. The CDR3 nucleotides are TGTGCCAGTAGTAGCGGGGGTGAGGAGACCCAGTACTTC. The encoded protein is CASSSGGEETQYF.

In its sample, this clone was seen a few times. The chain carries TRBV4-2 and TRBJ2-3; the D is unclear. This CDR3 comprises 13 residues. V was shortened by 1 base and J by 0 bases, with 2 bases between the two germline ends. Germline V CDR1 and CDR2: LGHNA, YNFKEQ. The CDR3: CASSQASTDTQYF. The DNA of the CDR3 is TGTGCCAGCAGCCAAGCTAGCACAGATACGCAGTATTTT.

This clone was seen at least ten times. The chain combines TRBV6-5 with TRBJ1-6; D is perhaps TRBD1 (5 bases). The germline CDR1 and CDR2 sequences are MNHEY and SVGAGI. The CDR3 is made up of 13 amino acids. V lost 8 bases, J lost 7 bases, and 12 bases lay in between. The CDR3 coding sequence is TGTGCCAGCGGGTCAGGGCCGAATTCACCCCTCCACTTT. This encodes CASGSGPNSPLHF.

The chain couples TRBV19 to TRBJ1-1; no clear D gene. Germline assignment: CDR1 LNHDA and CDR2 SQIVND (reference sequence). The CDR3 length is 13 residues. V was trimmed by 4 bases and J by 1 base, leaving 7 bases between them. The DNA for the CDR3 is TGTGCCAGTAGTACCAGTGGGAACACTGAAGCTTTCTTT. Translated, it gives CASSTSGNTEAFF.

This chain links TRBV25-1 with TRBJ2-5; maybe TRBD1 (6 bases). V was shortened by 3 bases and J by 5 bases, with 13 bases between the two germline ends. CDR1 MGHDK and CDR2 SYGVNS come from the germline V gene. The CDR3 has 14 residues. Here the CDR3 reads CASSEQEQGETQYF. The CDR3 coding sequence is TGTGCCAGCAGTGAGCAGGAGCAGGGGGAGACCCAGTACTTC.

The chain links TRBV2 to TRBJ1-2; D is unresolved. Germline CDR1 reads SNHLY; CDR2 reads FYNNEI. The V end was cut by 6 bases, the J end by 8 bases, with 10 bases between. This CDR3 is built from 11 residues. CDR3 loop: CASSVNRGYTF. The CDR3 DNA reads as TGTGCCAGCAGCGTCAATCGGGGCTACACCTTC.

The gene calls are TRBV30 and TRBJ2-7, with 8 positions matching TRBD1. Germline assignment: CDR1 GTSNPN and CDR2 SVGIG (reference sequence). The CDR3 length is 14 residues. J gave up 2 bases and V 2 bases, and 5 bases lay outside the gene matches. CDR3 nucleotides: TGTGCCTGGAGTCTCTGGACAGGGCCCTACGAGCAGTACTTC. It translates to CAWSLWTGPYEQYF.

The chain has TRBV5-5 and TRBJ1-1; TRBD1 agrees at 7 bases. The germline CDR1 and CDR2 sequences are SGHKS and YYEKEE (reference sequence). This CDR3 spans 18 amino acids. The junction had 16 bases not matched to a gene; V was cut back by 4 bases and J by 1 base. In DNA form, the CDR3 reads TGTGCCAGCAGCGGGCTGAGGGACAGCCGGAGATGGAACACTGAAGCTTTCTTT. It yields the protein CASSGLRDSRRWNTEAFF. The variable domain in full, with the rest retrieved from reference TRBV5-5 and TRBJ1-1, is DAGVTQSPTHLIKTRGQQVTLRCSPISGHKSVSWYQQVLGQGPQFIFQYYEKEERGRGNFPDRFSARQFPNYSSELNVNALLLGDSALYLCASSGLRDSRRWNTEAFFGQGTRLTVV.

The genes are TRBV30 and TRBJ1-5; D may be TRBD1 (6 bases). The V gene's germline CDR1 is GTSNPN and CDR2 SVGIG (reference sequence). The CDR3 sequence is 13 residues long. The ends were cut back, 0 bases at V and 6 bases at J, with 9 bases in the middle. This CDR3 reads CAWSVEGGQPQHF. The CDR3 coding sequence is TGTGCCTGGAGTGTTGAAGGGGGTCAGCCCCAGCATTTT.

The chain carries TRBV30 and TRBJ1-1, with unresolved D. This CDR3 contains 12 residues. Trimming pared 8 bases from V and 3 bases from J, leaving 13 bases between. Germline assignment: CDR1 GTSNPN and CDR2 SVGIG (reference sequence). CDR3: CATLRSYTEAFF. The CDR3 coding sequence is TGTGCCACTCTGCGATCATACACTGAAGCTTTCTTT.

V usage is TRBV28 and J usage is TRBJ2-7; 9 nucleotides match TRBD2. The CDR3 length is 15 residues. After removal of 2 bases from V and 0 bases from J, the junction contained 2 bases not matched to a gene. CDR1 is MDHEN, CDR2 SYDVKM, per germline. CDR3 sequence reads: CASSLPAGGSYEQYF. DNA for the CDR3: TGTGCCAGCAGTTTACCAGCGGGGGGCTCCTACGAGCAGTACTTC. Using reference TRBV28 and TRBJ2-7 for the parts outside the CDR3, the full variable domain is DVKVTQSSRYLVKRTGEKVFLECVQDMDHENMFWYRQDPGLGLRLIYFSYDVKMKEKGDIPEGYSVSREKKERFSLILESASTNQTSMYLCASSLPAGGSYEQYFGPGTRLTVT.

This rearrangement joins TRBV5-8 to TRBJ1-1, with 7 bases that match TRBD1. This CDR3 contains 16 residues. Looked up from germline, CDR1 is SGHTS and CDR2 is YDEGEE. V was clipped by 4 bases and J by 0 bases; unmatched bases: 9. CDR3 sequence (DNA): TGTGCCAGCAGCGAGACGACAGGGACCATGAACACTGAAGCTTTCTTT. This codes for CASSETTGTMNTEAFF. The whole variable domain, remainder taken from reference TRBV5-8 and TRBJ1-1, is EAGVTQSPTHLIKTRGQQATLRCSPISGHTSVYWYQQALGLGLQFLLWYDEGEERNRGNFPPRFSGRQFPNYSSELNVNALELEDSALYLCASSETTGTMNTEAFFGQGTRLTVV.

This clone was counted a few times. The chain recombines TRBV28 with TRBJ1-1; D not certain. This CDR3 contains 12 residues. Trimming took off 5 bases at V and 1 base at J, with 5 bases between the two ends. Germline V lookup: CDR1 MDHEN, CDR2 SYDVKM. CDR3 region: CASSTANTEAFF. CDR3 bases: TGTGCCAGCAGTACTGCGAACACTGAAGCTTTCTTT.

The chain recombines TRBV6-5 with TRBJ2-7, with D possibly matching TRBD2 (6 bases). The CDR3 runs to 12 residues. CDR1 is MNHEY and CDR2 is SVGAGI in the germline V gene. Between the trimmed V and J ends, which lost 4 bases and 3 bases, there was a span of 7 bases. This CDR3 is CASSWGLYEQYF. The CDR3 DNA follows: TGTGCCAGCAGTTGGGGACTCTACGAGCAGTACTTC.

The chain is built from TRBV5-4 and TRBJ2-7; 10 bases line up with TRBD1. The CDR3 is made up of 14 amino acids. Per the germline V gene, CDR1 is SGHNT and CDR2 is YYREEE (reference sequence). V gave up 6 bases and J gave up 4 bases; unmatched junction bases: 7. The CDR3 nucleotides read TGTGCCAGCACCCAGGACAGGGGGGCGTACGAGCAGTACTTC. As protein: CASTQDRGAYEQYF.

This clone was found a few times. This chain links TRBV15 with TRBJ2-5; D is perhaps TRBD2 (6 bases). The CDR3 extends over 15 amino acids. V was cut by 3 bases and J by 7 bases, with 18 bases left in between. Germline V gene sequence: CDR1 LNHNV, CDR2 YYDKDF (reference sequence). CDR3 nucleotide sequence: TGTGCCACCAGCAGCCTTGAGGGGTACGGGGGGACCCAGTACTTC. This codes for CATSSLEGYGGTQYF.

J is TRBJ2-1 and V is TRBV6-5, with D unresolved. The V gene's germline CDR1 is MNHEY and CDR2 SVGAGI. The CDR3 spans 11 residues. V lost 5 bases and J 7 bases, leaving 6 bases between the germline ends. CDR3 bases: TGTGCCAGCAGTAGACTTAATGAGCAGTTCTTC. Amino acid sequence: CASSRLNEQFF.

The chain links TRBV28 to TRBJ2-1; D perhaps matches TRBD1 (6 bases). The V gene's germline CDR1 is MDHEN and CDR2 SYDVKM. The CDR3 is 14 residues long. Trimming cost V 5 bases and J 8 bases, with 16 bases left between them. The CDR3 DNA is TGTGCCAGCAGTCCCGTAGGTGAGGGGGATGAGCAGTTCTTC. Encoded protein: CASSPVGEGDEQFF.